One sample yielded the 29 T cell receptor beta chains listed below, sequenced in a study of cytomegalovirus exposure and HLA in healthy donors (dated by TCRdb to the late 2010s). Library generation was performed with the immunoSEQ multiplex PCR assay. The multiplex PCR relied on a mix of 60 forward primers for TCR Vbeta segments and 13 reverse primers for TCR Jbeta segments. TCRdb carries this immuneACCESS record with in-frame sequences only. Its versions omit some clonotypes, under half of them owing to an unresolved V gene in the studies checked, with the rest unexplained. The sample data list about 150,000 clones, and under 80% of these were observed just once. Jointly, the top ten make up around 13% of the sample. The sequenced material came from PBMCs. These receptors all come from a woman in her forties or fifties in good health and CMV-seropositive.

The gene calls are TRBV7-9 and TRBJ1-6, with D uncertain. The CDR3 contains 16 residues. Germline CDR1 is SEHNR and CDR2 is FQNEAQ (reference sequence). V gave up 2 bases and J gave up 7 bases, with 15 bases separating them. The CDR3, as DNA: TGTGCCAGCAGCTTAACTGTCCCTTTCCGAAATTCACCCCTCCACTTT. It translates to CASSLTVPFRNSPLHF.

V gene TRBV30 combines with J gene TRBJ1-1; 7 bases map to TRBD1. Germline V lookup: CDR1 GTSNPN, CDR2 SVGIG (reference sequence). Trimming at V came to 0 bases and at J to 10 bases, leaving 8 bases not matched to a gene. The CDR3 is 13 residues long. CDR3 nucleotides: TGTGCCTGGAGTGTACGGAGGGACAGTGGAGCTTTCTTT. Its translation is CAWSVRRDSGAFF.

The chain joins TRBV19 to TRBJ2-3, with 8 bases identical to TRBD2. The ends lost 5 bases at V and 0 bases at J; junction bases unmatched: 7. The CDR3 spans 16 residues. The germline V gene encodes CDR1 LNHDA and CDR2 SQIVND (reference sequence). The CDR3 DNA reads TGTGCCAGTAGTCTCCAAGCGGGGGCTAGCACAGATACGCAGTATTTT. Residues: CASSLQAGASTDTQYF.

The sample holds one count of this clone. The chain couples TRBV27 to TRBJ1-6; no definite D call. Trimming removed 0 bases from V and 8 bases from J, with 5 bases in between. CDR1 and CDR2 from the germline V gene are MNHEY and SMNVEV (reference sequence). The CDR3 is made up of 13 amino acids. The CDR3: CASSLSGDSPLHF. For the CDR3, the DNA is TGTGCCAGCAGTTTATCAGGAGATTCACCCCTCCACTTT.

The chain combines TRBV6-4 with TRBJ2-7; D might be TRBD2 (6 bases). The ends were cut back, 3 bases at V and 6 bases at J, with 12 bases in the middle. Germline loops: CDR1 MRHNA, CDR2 SNTAGT. The CDR3 length is 13 residues. CDR3 coding DNA: TGTGCCAGCAGTGAGGAGGGCTACCGCGAGCAGTACTTC. Amino acids: CASSEEGYREQYF.

The chain is built from TRBV9 and TRBJ2-3; 8 bases match TRBD2. Germline lookup yields CDR1 SGDLS and CDR2 YYNGEE. V dropped 0 bases and J dropped 6; count of bases not matched to a gene: 0. The CDR3 length is 13 residues. The CDR3 is CASSVASGDTQYF. The CDR3 region has the DNA TGTGCCAGCAGCGTAGCTAGCGGGGATACGCAGTATTTT.

The rearrangement uses TRBV5-5 and TRBJ2-3; a weak D match, TRBD1 (9 bases). The CDR3 runs to 15 residues. Germline V lookup: CDR1 SGHKS, CDR2 YYEKEE (reference sequence). V was pared by 7 bases and J by 1 base, with 16 bases between. This CDR3 is CASSGGDRGTDTQYF. The CDR3 nucleotides read TGTGCCAGCTCGGGGGGGGACAGGGGCACAGATACGCAGTATTTT.

The genes are TRBV13 and TRBJ1-4; 7 nucleotides match TRBD1. The ends lost 6 bases at V and 0 bases at J; junction bases unmatched: 7. The CDR3 runs 16 residues. Germline-derived CDR1 and CDR2 are PRHDT and FYEKMQ (reference sequence). CDR3 amino acids: CASSFRGTATNEKLFF. The CDR3 DNA follows: TGTGCCAGCAGTTTCCGAGGGACAGCAACTAATGAAAAACTGTTTTTT.

V usage is TRBV2 and J usage is TRBJ1-1; D is undetermined. Germline CDR1 reads SNHLY; CDR2 reads FYNNEI. CDR3 length equals 12 residues. Trimming cost V 6 bases and J 4 bases, with 9 bases left between them. The CDR3 DNA is TGTGCCAGCAGAATGTCGGGCACTGAAGCTTTCTTT. Protein product: CASRMSGTEAFF.

As concerns this clone: One junction end does not reproduce the germline sequence, and a read error may be involved. At the DNA level, this CDR3 is encoded by other sequences in the same sample as well. This chain uses TRBV6-5 with TRBJ2-1; 7 bases align to TRBD2. CDR3 length: 16 amino acids. Germline CDR1 is MNHEY and CDR2 is SVGAGI. CDR3 in DNA: TGTGCCAGCAGCTACTCGACGGTGGGGGGGAGCGATGAGCAGTTCTTC. It specifies CASSYSTVGGSDEQFF.

The rearrangement links TRBV11-3 to TRBJ2-3; maybe TRBD1 (6 bases). Deletions cut 3 bases from V and 1 base from J, with 8 bases between. CDR3 length equals 14 residues. Germline assignment: CDR1 SGHNT and CDR2 YENEEA. This CDR3 reads CASSLTGGTDTQYF. The CDR3, as DNA: TGTGCCAGCAGCTTGACAGGAGGCACAGATACGCAGTATTTT.

The rearrangement joins TRBV30 to TRBJ1-2, with a weak D call TRBD1 (5 bases). Germline V gene data show CDR1 as GTSNPN and CDR2 as SVGIG (reference sequence). The CDR3 sequence is 13 residues long. Trimming cost V 5 bases and J 4 bases, with 14 bases left between them. CDR3 in DNA: TGTGCCTGGCGGCAGGCCGGGGGCTATGGCTACACCTTC. Translation gives CAWRQAGGYGYTF. Full variable domain (missing parts from reference TRBV30 and TRBJ1-2): SQTIHQWPATLVQPVGSPLSLECTVEGTSNPNLYWYRQAAGRGLQLLFYSVGIGQISSEVPQNLSASRPQDRQFILSSKKLLLSDSGFYLCAWRQAGGYGYTFGSGTRLTVV.

This clone was detected once. The chain links TRBV2 to TRBJ1-6; 7 bases are shared with TRBD1. The trim removed 3 bases at V and 5 bases at J, leaving 7 bases unmatched. This CDR3 region has 16 residues. Germline loops: CDR1 SNHLY, CDR2 FYNNEI. DNA for the CDR3: TGTGCCAGCAGTGAGGAGGGGGCTTATGATAATTCACCCCTCCACTTT. This codes for CASSEEGAYDNSPLHF. The full variable domain, its missing parts supplied by reference TRBV2 and TRBJ1-6, is EPEVTQTPSHQVTQMGQEVILRCVPISNHLYFYWYRQILGQKVEFLVSFYNNEISEKSEIFDDQFSVERPDGSNFTLKIRSTKLEDSAMYFCASSEEGAYDNSPLHFGNGTRLTVT.

The chain couples TRBV29-1 to TRBJ2-1; 10 bases align to TRBD2. The CDR3 is 14 amino acids. V shed 4 bases, J shed 3 bases, and the junction held 3 bases outside the gene matches. Germline CDR1 and CDR2: SQVTM and ANQGSEA. The CDR3, as DNA: TGCAGCGTTGGTAGCGGGGGGATCTACAATGAGCAGTTCTTC. Residues: CSVGSGGIYNEQFF.

This clone was counted a few times. J is TRBJ1-4 and V is TRBV4-1, with D unresolved. The germline V gene encodes CDR1 MGHRA and CDR2 YSYEKL. The CDR3 contains 14 residues. V dropped 6 bases and J dropped 5 bases, with 13 bases sitting between them. CDR3: CASSPGVMNEKLFF. The CDR3 nucleotides are TGCGCCAGCAGTCCCGGGGTAATGAATGAAAAACTGTTTTTT.

Regarding this clone: The junction departs from germline at one end; a sequencing error may be responsible. The V call is TRBV12-5, the J call TRBJ1-6; D gene uncertain. Per the germline V gene, CDR1 is LGHNT and CDR2 is FRNRAP. The CDR3 runs to 14 residues. The CDR3 DNA reads TGTGCTGGTGGCGTCGGGGAGGGAGGATCACCCCTCCACTTT. The encoded protein is CAGGVGEGGSPLHF.

As for this clone: This sample includes further DNA sequences coding for the same CDR3. The rearrangement links TRBV15 to TRBJ2-7, with TRBD1 matching over 9 bases. Germline V gene data show CDR1 as LNHNV and CDR2 as YYDKDF (reference sequence). V was pared by 4 bases and J by 3 bases, with 7 bases of the junction left unmatched. CDR3 length equals 15 residues. The CDR3 DNA follows: TGTGCCACCAGCACTGGGACAGGGATGATCTACGAGCAGTACTTC. It is translated as CATSTGTGMIYEQYF.

The CDR3 DNA sequence: TGTGCCAGCAGCCTAGGACAGACGAACACTGAAGCTTTCTTT. Encoded protein: CASSLGQTNTEAFF. The chain is built from TRBV7-9 and TRBJ1-1; D is perhaps TRBD1 (6 bases). The CDR3 runs to 14 residues. Trimming pared 5 bases from V and 1 base from J, leaving 11 bases between. The V gene's germline CDR1 is SEHNR and CDR2 FQNEAQ (reference sequence).

CDR3 protein: CAVLGTPDGPLHF. The CDR3 nucleotides read TGTGCCGTTCTCGGGACACCAGATGGACCCCTCCACTTT. The rearrangement uses TRBV2 and TRBJ1-6, with D possibly TRBD1 on 6 matching bases. The length of the CDR3 is 13 residues. Germline V gives CDR1 SNHLY, CDR2 FYNNEI. Trimming took off 11 bases at V and 12 bases at J, with 20 bases between the two ends.

The V gene is TRBV7-9, the J gene TRBJ1-2, with a weak D call TRBD1 (5 bases). This CDR3 is 15 amino acids long. V lost 4 bases and J lost 2, with 14 bases in between. Germline CDR1 reads SEHNR; CDR2 reads FQNEAQ (reference sequence). The CDR3 coding sequence is TGTGCCAGCAGCTGGGGGGGGTGGAGCAACTATGGCTACACCTTC. Protein sequence: CASSWGGWSNYGYTF.

The chain recombines TRBV18 with TRBJ1-1, with D perhaps TRBD1 (6 bases). From germline, CDR1 is KGHSH and CDR2 LQKENI. Trimming pared 3 bases from V and 0 bases from J, leaving 14 bases between. This CDR3 region has 16 residues. In DNA form, the CDR3 reads TGTGCCAGCTCACCTCGGACAGCTCTGGTGAACACTGAAGCTTTCTTT. This sequence encodes CASSPRTALVNTEAFF.

The table lists this clone with a count of one. This rearrangement joins TRBV6-1 to TRBJ2-5; D remains unclear. The CDR3 contains 11 residues. Germline V gene lookup returns CDR1 MNHNS and CDR2 SASEGT. The V end was cut by 0 bases, the J end by 11 bases, with 7 bases between. The CDR3 region is CASSEAMEQYF. CDR3 nucleotide sequence: TGTGCCAGCAGTGAAGCGATGGAGCAGTACTTC.

The chain has TRBV9 and TRBJ1-6; 10 bases agree with TRBD1. Looked up from germline, CDR1 is SGDLS and CDR2 is YYNGEE. The length of the CDR3 is 17 residues. With V trimmed by 3 bases and J by 8 bases, 11 bases remained unmatched. Here the CDR3 reads CASSDPSTGTGDSPLHF. The CDR3 nucleotides are TGTGCCAGCAGCGACCCTTCCACCGGGACAGGGGATTCACCCCTCCACTTT.

This sequence joins TRBV6-6 and TRBJ2-7; 10 positions match TRBD1. Germline CDR1 MNHNY, CDR2 SVGAGI (reference sequence). This CDR3 is built from 14 residues. Trimming took 0 bases from V and 9 from J; bases not matched to a gene: 5. The CDR3 is CASSYSDRGRVQYF. The CDR3 DNA is TGTGCCAGCAGTTACTCAGACAGGGGGCGTGTGCAGTACTTC.

This rearrangement joins TRBV9 to TRBJ1-6; TRBD1 matches at 9 bases. Looked up from germline, CDR1 is SGDLS and CDR2 is YYNGEE. Germline trimming cut 2 bases from V and 7 bases from J; bases unmatched to any gene: 13. This CDR3 spans 18 amino acids. The CDR3 loop is CASSVGTGRGMGNSPLHF. The CDR3 DNA sequence: TGTGCCAGCAGCGTCGGGACAGGGCGTGGGATGGGGAATTCACCCCTCCACTTT.

In nucleotides, the CDR3 is TGTGCCAGCAGCTTGGCGGGACCTCCCTACGAGCAGTACTTC. Residues: CASSLAGPPYEQYF. This chain joins TRBV7-3 and TRBJ2-7; maybe TRBD2 (6 bases). V was cut by 3 bases and J by 2 bases, with 11 bases left in between. Looked up from germline, CDR1 is SGHTA and CDR2 is FQGTGA. The CDR3 contains 14 residues.

This chain joins TRBV7-9 and TRBJ2-7; tentatively, D is TRBD2 (5 bases). V gave up 2 bases and J gave up 7 bases, with 18 bases separating them. The CDR3 totals 15 residues. CDR1 and CDR2 (germline): SEHNR, FQNEAQ (reference sequence). As DNA, the CDR3 is TGTGCCAGCAGCTTAAGCGGAGACAATCCGGGGGAGCAGTACTTC. Amino acids: CASSLSGDNPGEQYF. The full variable domain, completed using reference TRBV7-9 and TRBJ2-7, is DTGVSQNPRHKITKRGQNVTFRCDPISEHNRLYWYRQTLGQGPEFLTYFQNEAQLEKSRLLSDRFSAERPKGSFSTLEIQRTEQGDSAMYLCASSLSGDNPGEQYFGPGTRLTVT.

V and J are TRBV9 and TRBJ2-3; 9 bases map to TRBD1. With 7 bases clipped from V and 1 base from J, the junction kept 10 bases outside the gene matches. This CDR3 is built from 16 residues. CDR1 is SGDLS and CDR2 is YYNGEE in the germline V gene. Here the CDR3 DNA reads TGTGCCAGCGCAACTCGGACAGGGGAGGGCACAGATACGCAGTATTTT. Encoded protein: CASATRTGEGTDTQYF. The full variable domain, with the rest looked up from reference TRBV9 and TRBJ2-3, is DSGVTQTPKHLITATGQRVTLRCSPRSGDLSVYWYQQSLDQGLQFLIQYYNGEERAKGNILERFSAQQFPDLHSELNLSSLELGDSALYFCASATRTGEGTDTQYFGPGTRLTVL.

This sequence joins TRBV30 and TRBJ2-5; TRBD2 might be the D (7 bases). CDR3 length: 15 amino acids. V lost 4 bases to trimming and J lost 5 bases, with 20 bases between them. Germline V gives CDR1 GTSNPN, CDR2 SVGIG (reference sequence). The DNA of the CDR3 is TGTGCCTGGACCCCAGAGGGGGGGGCGTATGAGACCCAGTACTTC. This gives the protein CAWTPEGGAYETQYF.